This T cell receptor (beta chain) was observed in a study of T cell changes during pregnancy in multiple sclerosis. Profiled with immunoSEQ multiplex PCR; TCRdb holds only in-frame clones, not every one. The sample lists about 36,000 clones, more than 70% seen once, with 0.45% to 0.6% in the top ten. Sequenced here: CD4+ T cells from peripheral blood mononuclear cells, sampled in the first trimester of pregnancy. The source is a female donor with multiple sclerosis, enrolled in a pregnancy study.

The DNA for the CDR3 is TGTGCCAGCTCACTAAAACAGGGGGCTGGCTATGGCTACACCTTC. Encoded protein: CASSLKQGAGYGYTF. The gene calls are TRBV18 and TRBJ1-2, with 9 bases that match TRBD1. V lost 4 bases, J lost 4 bases, and 7 bases stayed unmatched. The germline V gene encodes CDR1 KGHSH and CDR2 LQKENI. The CDR3 is 15 amino acids.